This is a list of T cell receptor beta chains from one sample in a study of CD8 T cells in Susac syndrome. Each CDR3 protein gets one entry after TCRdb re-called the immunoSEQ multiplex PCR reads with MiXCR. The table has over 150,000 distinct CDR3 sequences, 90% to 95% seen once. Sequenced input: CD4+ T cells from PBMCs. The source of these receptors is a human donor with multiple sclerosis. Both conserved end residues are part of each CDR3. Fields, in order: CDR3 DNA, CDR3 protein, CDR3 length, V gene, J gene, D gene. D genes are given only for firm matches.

TGTGCCAGCAGTTTGGGACAGTACACTGAAGCTTTCTTT	CASSLGQYTEAFF	13	TRBV12-3/TRBV12-4	TRBJ1-1	TRBD1
TGCAGCGCCGAGGGGGACAGGGGCACTGAAGCTTTCTTT	CSAEGDRGTEAFF	13	TRBV29-1	TRBJ1-1	TRBD1
TGTGCCAGCAGCTTACAGCTAGCGGGAGGGCCCCAAGAGACCCAGTACTTC	CASSLQLAGGPQETQYF	17	TRBV7-2	TRBJ2-5	TRBD2
TGTGCCAGCAGCCCGTCAGGGCCTTACACTGAAGCTTTCTTT	CASSPSGPYTEAFF	14	TRBV14	TRBJ1-1	.
TGTGCCAGCAGCTTGGTACAGCAGTGGGCCATGAACACTGAAGCTTTCTTT	CASSLVQQWAMNTEAFF	17	TRBV5-4	TRBJ1-1	.
TGTGCCAGCCGACCTTCGGGGACAAGCAATCAGCCCCAGCATTTT	CASRPSGTSNQPQHF	15	TRBV7-8	TRBJ1-5	.
TGCGCCAGCAGCGTGCAGGGGGCTTCCTACAATGAGCAGTTCTTC	CASSVQGASYNEQFF	15	TRBV5-1	TRBJ2-1	TRBD1
TGTGCCAGCAGCAAGGTGCGCGATGAGCAGTTCTTC	CASSKVRDEQFF	12	TRBV12-3/TRBV12-4	TRBJ2-1	.
TGTGCCAGCAGCTTAGGGGTTAGCGGCAGCACAGATACGCAGTATTTT	CASSLGVSGSTDTQYF	16	TRBV11-2	TRBJ2-3	.
TGTGCCAGCAGCTTAGGTGAAGGTGCCCACTACGAGCAGTACTTC	CASSLGEGAHYEQYF	15	TRBV11-2	TRBJ2-7	.
TGCAGTGCTAGACACCCGTCCAGAAGTCAGCCCCAGCATTTT	CSARHPSRSQPQHF	14	TRBV20-1	TRBJ1-5	.
TGCGCCAGCAGCTTGGCTATTCGGGGCGGCCGGGGGTCCTATAATTCACCCCTCCACTTT	CASSLAIRGGRGSYNSPLHF	20	TRBV5-1	TRBJ1-6	.
TGTGCCAGCAGCTTTAGACCTAGGGCAGCGAACACTGAAGCTTTCTTT	CASSFRPRAANTEAFF	16	TRBV7-2	TRBJ1-1	.
TGCGCCAGCAGCTTAGGGGGTGTTGACTATGGCTACACCTTC	CASSLGGVDYGYTF	14	TRBV5-1	TRBJ1-2	.
TGTGCCAGCAATCCCCAATCCGGGGAGCTGTTTTTT	CASNPQSGELFF	12	TRBV3-1	TRBJ2-2	.
TGCAGTGCCCGACGTGAGGGCTCTGGAAACACCATATATTTT	CSARREGSGNTIYF	14	TRBV20-1	TRBJ1-3	.
TGTGCCAGCAGCAGAGTGGGGTCAGGGGGGAGCGGGGCCAACGTCCTGACTTTC	CASSRVGSGGSGANVLTF	18	TRBV11-2	TRBJ2-6	.
TGTGCCAGCAGTCTCACTCCCGCGGGGGCGGTTGGCTACACCTTC	CASSLTPAGAVGYTF	15	TRBV6-5	TRBJ1-2	.
TGTGCCAGCAGCCAAAGCGCGGGGGGCCGACCTAATGAGCAGTTCTTC	CASSQSAGGRPNEQFF	16	TRBV3-1	TRBJ2-1	TRBD2
TGTGCCAGCAGCTTGGGTGGGCAGCCTGGCTATGGCTACACCTTC	CASSLGGQPGYGYTF	15	TRBV5-4	TRBJ1-2	.
TGTGCCAGTAGTTGGGACAGGGAGAGGTTGCAGTATTTT	CASSWDRERLQYF	13	TRBV19	TRBJ2-3	TRBD1